This TCR beta chain comes out of a study of T cell responses to AZD1222 COVID-19 vaccine. The CDR3 length is 15 residues. V lost 3 bases and J 10 bases, leaving 16 bases between the germline ends. Germline CDR1 is LNHDA and CDR2 is SQIVND (reference sequence). Analyses pooled second doses at about 4 or about 12 weeks. Findings and limits, study-wide: In a largely white British group with more females than males, clonal diversity was possibly underestimated. No repertoire was sampled before or during the peak T cell response, only after it. Of the AZD1222 recipients, only five to seven were seropositive at baseline.

Sequencing used immunoSEQ multiplex PCR; TCRdb keeps in-frame clones, though not all of them. This repertoire shows 60,000 to 80,000 clones, roughly 80% found once; its top ten account for 45% to 50%. This clone was observed once. Its specificity is not known. Sequences were derived from peripheral blood, sampled 28 days after the second AZD1222 dose. This chain joins TRBV19 and TRBJ1-6; TRBD1 might be the D (6 bases). The sequence derives from an adult who received the AZD1222 COVID-19 vaccine. The CDR3 spells CASSMDGGGRSPLHF. In nucleotides, the CDR3 is TGTGCCAGTAGTATGGACGGGGGCGGACGGTCACCCCTCCACTTT.